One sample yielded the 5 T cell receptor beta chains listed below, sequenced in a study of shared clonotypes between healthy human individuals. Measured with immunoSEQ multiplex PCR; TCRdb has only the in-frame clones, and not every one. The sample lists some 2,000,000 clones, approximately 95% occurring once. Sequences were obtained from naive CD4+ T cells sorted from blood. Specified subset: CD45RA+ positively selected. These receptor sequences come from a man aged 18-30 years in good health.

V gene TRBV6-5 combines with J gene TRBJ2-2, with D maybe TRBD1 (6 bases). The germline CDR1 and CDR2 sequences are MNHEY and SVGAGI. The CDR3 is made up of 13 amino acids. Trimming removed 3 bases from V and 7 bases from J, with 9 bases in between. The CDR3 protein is CASSYEGDGELFF. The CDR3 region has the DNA TGTGCCAGCAGTTATGAGGGGGACGGGGAGCTGTTTTTT.

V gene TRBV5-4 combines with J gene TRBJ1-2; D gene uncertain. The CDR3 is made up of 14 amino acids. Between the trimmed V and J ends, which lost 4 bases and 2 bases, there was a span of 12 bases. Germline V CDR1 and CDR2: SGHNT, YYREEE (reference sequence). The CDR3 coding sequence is TGTGCCAGCAGCGCACCGGACGGCAACTATGGCTACACCTTC. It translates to CASSAPDGNYGYTF. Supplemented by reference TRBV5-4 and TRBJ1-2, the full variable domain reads ETGVTQSPTHLIKTRGQQVTLRCSSQSGHNTVSWYQQALGQGPQFIFQYYREEENGRGNFPPRFSGLQFPNYSSELNVNALELDDSALYLCASSAPDGNYGYTFGSGTRLTVV.

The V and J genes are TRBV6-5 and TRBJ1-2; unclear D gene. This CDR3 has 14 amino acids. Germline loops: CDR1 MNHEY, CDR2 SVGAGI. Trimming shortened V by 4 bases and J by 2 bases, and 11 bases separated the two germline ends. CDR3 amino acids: CASSSGAGNYGYTF. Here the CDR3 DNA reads TGTGCCAGCAGTTCGGGTGCCGGGAACTATGGCTACACCTTC.

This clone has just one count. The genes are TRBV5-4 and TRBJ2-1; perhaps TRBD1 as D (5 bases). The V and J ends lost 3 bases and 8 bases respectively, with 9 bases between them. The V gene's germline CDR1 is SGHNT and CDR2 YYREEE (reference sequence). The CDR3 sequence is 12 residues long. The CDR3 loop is CASSWQGYEQFF. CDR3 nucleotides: TGTGCCAGCAGCTGGCAGGGCTATGAGCAGTTCTTC.

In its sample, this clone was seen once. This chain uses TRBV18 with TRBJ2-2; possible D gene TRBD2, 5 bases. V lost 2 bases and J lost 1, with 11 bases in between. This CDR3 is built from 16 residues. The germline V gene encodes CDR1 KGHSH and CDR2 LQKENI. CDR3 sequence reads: CASSPVGGLNTGELFF. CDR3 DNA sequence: TGTGCCAGCTCACCAGTAGGAGGACTGAACACCGGGGAGCTGTTTTTT.